This T cell receptor (beta chain) was found in a study of T cell responses to AZD1222 COVID-19 vaccine. Trimming stripped 2 bases from V and 10 bases from J, with 18 bases between. Germline CDR1 and CDR2: LGHNA and YNFKEQ. This CDR3 comprises 16 residues. Clones were sequenced by immunoSEQ multiplex PCR, and TCRdb holds only the in-frame ones, with some missing. The table lists around 130,000 clones, roughly nine tenths of them singletons. The receptor was isolated from an adult who received the AZD1222 COVID-19 vaccine. Sequencing used peripheral blood, obtained 28 days after the second AZD1222 dose. The chain carries TRBV4-2 and TRBJ1-6; D call uncertain. This CDR3 reads CASSQMDRAVGSPLHF. The CDR3 DNA reads TGTGCCAGCAGCCAAATGGACCGAGCTGTTGGCTCACCCCTCCACTTT.